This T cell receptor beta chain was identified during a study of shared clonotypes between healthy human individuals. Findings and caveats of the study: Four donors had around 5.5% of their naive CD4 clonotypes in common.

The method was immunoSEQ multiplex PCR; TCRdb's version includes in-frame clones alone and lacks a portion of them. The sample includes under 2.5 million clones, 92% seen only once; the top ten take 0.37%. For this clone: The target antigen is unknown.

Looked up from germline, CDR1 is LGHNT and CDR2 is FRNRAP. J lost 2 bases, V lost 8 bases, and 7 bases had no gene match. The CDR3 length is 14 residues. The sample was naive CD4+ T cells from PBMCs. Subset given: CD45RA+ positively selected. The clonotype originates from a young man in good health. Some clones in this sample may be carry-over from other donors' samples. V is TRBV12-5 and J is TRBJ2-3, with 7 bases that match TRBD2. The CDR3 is CASRREGLTDTQYF. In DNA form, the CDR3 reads TGTGCTAGTAGGAGGGAGGGCCTCACAGATACGCAGTATTTT.